The clone carrying this T cell receptor beta chain has at least ten counts. This specimen belongs to a study of blood T cells in healthy people across ages. A sample-barcoded 5' primer and a J-beta primer mix were used in a second PCR of roughly 6 to 11 cycles. MiXCR, applied by TCRdb to the 5' RACE reads, yields one record per CDR3 protein. The table lists 800,000 to 950,000 distinct CDR3 sequences, 25% to 35% of them singletons. V dropped 4 bases and J dropped 3; count of bases not matched to a gene: 3. Germline V gives CDR1 MNHEY, CDR2 SVGEGT. The CDR3 sequence is 13 residues long. The donors, all healthy, were Caucasians living in Russia, aged about 6 to 95. This sample was shared with a second study, whose subject was T cells of mothers and their children.

The source material was blood. The TCR sequence derives from a woman aged 40 to 50 in good health. This sequence joins TRBV6-2 or TRBV6-3 and TRBJ2-7; TRBD1 matches 7 bases. The CDR3 DNA reads TGTGCCAGCAGTTGGGACAGCAACTACGAGCAGTACTTC. Amino acid sequence: CASSWDSNYEQYF.